Sequencing of this TCR beta chain was carried out in a study of blood T cell repertoires in COVID-19. The overall study: Both acute and convalescent COVID-19 samples were obtained from the United States, Italy and Spain.

Germline CDR1 reads SGDLS; CDR2 reads YYNGEE. The CDR3 covers 15 residues. The J segment lost 4 bases and the V segment lost 5 bases, leaving 7 bases of the junction unmatched. Original processing methods: From reference gene primer amplification, estimates of nucleated cell counts were derived. Clones were sequenced by immunoSEQ multiplex PCR, and TCRdb holds only the in-frame ones, with some missing. That table gives V, J and clone size, and the DNA gave D and trimming. The table shows about 130,000 clones, with around 74% occurring only once. This clone was seen a single time. This rearrangement joins TRBV9 to TRBJ2-3; the match to TRBD2 covers 10 bases. What was sequenced was peripheral blood. The origin of this receptor is an elderly man with COVID-19, enrolled during active disease. The CDR3 reads CASRPSGSYSDTQYF. The DNA of the CDR3 is TGTGCCAGCAGACCTAGCGGGAGTTACTCAGATACGCAGTATTTT. The full variable domain, completed using reference TRBV9 and TRBJ2-3, is DSGVTQTPKHLITATGQRVTLRCSPRSGDLSVYWYQQSLDQGLQFLIQYYNGEERAKGNILERFSAQQFPDLHSELNLSSLELGDSALYFCASRPSGSYSDTQYFGPGTRLTVL.